This entry is about one T cell receptor (beta chain). What it binds is unknown. Documented time point: pre-treatment sample, taken before nivolumab and TIL therapy. This sample was taken from a study of TIL therapy for anti-PD-1-resistant metastatic lung cancer. Study at large: Progressing patients received lymphodepletion, expanded TIL infusion and IL-2. Study-level points and caveats: Treatment-naive, never-smoker and oncogene-addicted patients were overrepresented in this highly selected cohort.

The germline V gene has CDR1 SGHDT and CDR2 YYEEEE. The junction had 9 bases not matched to a gene; V was cut back by 5 bases and J by 2 bases. CDR3 length: 15 amino acids. The libraries were made with immunoSEQ v3. Sequenced by immunoSEQ multiplex PCR; TCRdb stores in-frame clones only, minus some. The table includes 25,000 to 35,000 clones, just under 75% detected once. The chain recombines TRBV5-6 with TRBJ1-2; 7 bases map to TRBD1. Sequences were derived from blood, sampled at baseline. The TCR was taken from a woman aged 25-80 years with non-small cell lung cancer. The CDR3 protein is CASSSTGRENYGYTF. The CDR3, as DNA: TGTGCCAGCAGTTCGACAGGGCGGGAGAACTATGGCTACACCTTC.